The T cell receptor (beta chain) under discussion was sequenced for a study of response to subunit inactivated influenza vaccine. From the RT-PCR reads, TCRdb called clonotypes with MiXCR, one entry per CDR3 protein. The repertoire consists of about 570,000 distinct CDR3 sequences, with about 11% occurring once and the leading ten covering 11%. These data were also reused for a study on T cells expressing NK-cell markers. Turning to that study: As the method of synthesis, 5'RACE template switching with UMIs yielded TCR beta cDNA.

This receptor was obtained from a middle-aged man who received an inactivated influenza vaccine. This material consisted of PBMCs from blood, taken on the day of vaccination.

This CDR3 reads CASSRLLANTGELFF. CDR3 sequence (DNA): TGTGCCAGCAGCAGACTTCTCGCGAACACCGGGGAGCTGTTTTTT. The chain carries TRBV7-2 and TRBJ2-2; no clear D. Germline V gene lookup returns CDR1 SGHTA and CDR2 FQGNSA. V dropped 5 bases and J dropped 0 bases, with 10 bases sitting between them. The CDR3 consists of 15 residues.